A selection of T cell receptor beta chains follows, all from one sample in a study of T cell responses to AZD1222 COVID-19 vaccine. Repertoires were generated with immunoSEQ multiplex PCR, while TCRdb's copy carries only in-frame clones and drops some. Here the sample spans 95,000 to 150,000 clones, around 89% being singletons. Specimen: peripheral blood, collected on day 0 of MenACWY control vaccination. All receptors come from an adult in good health. Each CDR3 is given with its conserved first and last residue. Fields, in order: V gene, D gene, J gene, clone size, CDR3 DNA, CDR3 protein. A D gene is named only where the DNA matches it firmly. Not every row has a clone size; where given, it reads once, few, many or a size class.

TRBV4-1	TRBD1	TRBJ2-7	few	TGCGCCAGCAGCCAGGAACCGGGACAGGGGGCGGTATACGAGCAGTACTTC	CASSQEPGQGAVYEQYF
TRBV5-6	.	TRBJ1-6	.	TGTGCCAGCAGCTTTATGGTTTCACCCCTCCACTTT	CASSFMVSPLHF
TRBV7-9	.	TRBJ2-1	once	TGTGCCAGCAGCTTAGCGCTGGGGATGAATGAGCAGTTCTTC	CASSLALGMNEQFF
TRBV7-9	TRBD1	TRBJ2-3	.	TGTGCCAGCAGCTTAAACAGGGGCGCAGCGCAGTATTTT	CASSLNRGAAQYF
TRBV18	TRBD2	TRBJ2-1	once	TGTGCCAGCTCAGCTACCGGGACTAGCGGGATCTATGAGCAGTTCTTC	CASSATGTSGIYEQFF
TRBV27	.	TRBJ2-7	.	TGTGCCAGCAGTTGGGGACCAGAAAACTACGAGCAGTACTTC	CASSWGPENYEQYF
TRBV29-1	.	TRBJ2-1	.	TGCAGCGTTGAAGGCCGGCGGGACCTCTCCTACAATGAGCAGTTCTTC	CSVEGRRDLSYNEQFF
TRBV3-1/TRBV3-2	.	TRBJ1-1	.	TGTGCCAGCAGCTACGGGTTTCAGGGGACTGAAGCTTTCTTT	CASSYGFQGTEAFF
TRBV6-5	.	TRBJ1-2	.	TGTGCCAGCAGTTATGATCGGGGCGCGGGCTATGGCTACACCTTC	CASSYDRGAGYGYTF
TRBV5-1	TRBD1	TRBJ1-2	.	TGCGCCAGCAGCCACAACACAGGGGTTGGCTACACCTTC	CASSHNTGVGYTF
TRBV6-2/TRBV6-3	.	TRBJ1-2	many	TGTGCCAGCAGCTTAGACAGCCTCTATGGCTACACCTTC	CASSLDSLYGYTF
TRBV7-3	TRBD2	TRBJ2-1	.	TGTGCCAGCAGCTTAAGTGTCGGGAGGGGACTAGCAAGTGAGCAGTTCTTC	CASSLSVGRGLASEQFF
TRBV19	.	TRBJ2-1	.	TGTGCCAGTAGTTGGTCTAAGGTCTCCTACAATGAGCAGTTCTTC	CASSWSKVSYNEQFF
TRBV7-3	TRBD2	TRBJ2-1	.	TGTGCCAGCAGCACTACTAGCGGTACCTACAATGAGCAGTTCTTC	CASSTTSGTYNEQFF
TRBV6-5	TRBD1	TRBJ2-3	.	TGTGCCAGCAGCCGAGGGGGCGCAGATACGCAGTATTTT	CASSRGGADTQYF
TRBV24-1	TRBD2	TRBJ2-2	.	TGTGCCACCAGTGACAGACCCCCGGGACTAGCGGGAAGAACCGGGGAGCTGTTTTTT	CATSDRPPGLAGRTGELFF
TRBV5-4	TRBD2	TRBJ2-1	.	TGTGCCAGCAGCGGGGAGGGATCGAGCTCCTACAATGAGCAGTTCTTC	CASSGEGSSSYNEQFF
TRBV7-3	.	TRBJ2-2	.	TGTGCCAGCAGTCCCGGGAGCAGGGGCACCGGGGAGCTGTTTTTT	CASSPGSRGTGELFF
TRBV6-5	.	TRBJ1-1	.	TGTGCCAGCATTCGGGGCACTGAAGCTTTCTTT	CASIRGTEAFF
TRBV6-4	.	TRBJ1-3	.	TGTGCCAGCCCTTTCGACGGATCCTCTGGAAACACCATATATTTT	CASPFDGSSGNTIYF
TRBV21-1	.	TRBJ2-7	.	TGTGCCAGCAGCAAAGTCCGAACAAGGATCAACTCCTACGAGCAGTACTTC	CASSKVRTRINSYEQYF
TRBV4-1	.	TRBJ2-7	.	TGCGCCAGCAGCCAAGAAATGACTCGCTCCTACGAGCAGTACTTC	CASSQEMTRSYEQYF
TRBV27	.	TRBJ2-7	.	TGTGCCAGCAGTTTGGCCGGGGATCTCTACGAGCAGTACTTC	CASSLAGDLYEQYF
TRBV7-2	.	TRBJ1-2	few	TGTGCCAGCAGCTTCTCCGGGACCGGTGGACGTGGCTACACCTTC	CASSFSGTGGRGYTF
TRBV19	.	TRBJ1-3	few	TGTGCCAGTAGTCGGCTCCGGAGGATGGCTGGAAACACCATATATTTT	CASSRLRRMAGNTIYF
TRBV27	.	TRBJ2-1	.	TGTGCCAGCCATCTCGCTGGGGGAAACTCCTACAATGAGCAGTTCTTC	CASHLAGGNSYNEQFF
TRBV11-2	.	TRBJ1-5	once	TGTGCCAGCAGCCAACACGCGGGGGAGCCCCAGCATTTT	CASSQHAGEPQHF
TRBV3-1/TRBV3-2	.	TRBJ2-7	.	TGTGCCAGCAGCCACGGATCGGTTCGCGGGGAGCAGTACTTC	CASSHGSVRGEQYF
TRBV12-3/TRBV12-4	.	TRBJ1-4	.	TGTGCCAGCAGGGTTTTGGGCGCAGAAAAACTGTTTTTT	CASRVLGAEKLFF
TRBV6-6	TRBD1	TRBJ1-1	.	TGTGCCAGCCTCCCCGCAGGGGGCTCTGAAGCTTTCTTT	CASLPAGGSEAFF